A single sample is the source of the 10 T cell receptor beta chains below, sequenced in a study of shared clonotypes between healthy human individuals (TCRdb year 2020). Libraries came from the immunoSEQ multiplex PCR assay. TCRdb took over this immuneACCESS table, retaining in-frame rearrangements with V and J assigned. Such tables are incomplete; in checked studies, under half of the missing clones stem from an unresolved V gene, and the remainder is unexplained. The sample yields about 520,000 clones; 90% to 96% were counted once. The ten largest clonotypes hold about 0.068% of the sample. Sequencing used naive CD4+ T cells sorted from blood. The sample's cell subset or site label is to be understood as: CD45RA+ positively selected. These receptors were obtained from a woman in her 30s in good health.

V usage is TRBV10-1 and J usage is TRBJ2-1; D gene ambiguous. The V end was cut by 3 bases, the J end by 4 bases, with 10 bases between. The germline gives CDR1 WNHNN, CDR2 SYGVQD (reference sequence). The CDR3 has 14 residues. The CDR3 protein is CASSDLFEYNEQFF. In DNA form, the CDR3 reads TGCGCCAGCAGTGACCTTTTCGAGTACAATGAGCAGTTCTTC.

This chain links TRBV6-1 with TRBJ1-1; D not certain. Trimming pared 6 bases from V and 6 bases from J, leaving 11 bases between. The CDR3 has 12 amino acids. The germline CDR1 and CDR2 sequences are MNHNS and SASEGT. The CDR3 spells CASRAAVPEAFF. CDR3 nucleotide sequence: TGTGCCAGCAGGGCCGCGGTACCTGAAGCTTTCTTT.

The J gene is TRBJ2-2, the V gene TRBV28, with no clear D. The CDR3 contains 13 residues. Trimming removed 5 bases from V and 3 bases from J, with 7 bases in between. Germline CDR1 and CDR2: MDHEN and SYDVKM. The CDR3 sequence: CASSSQDTGELFF. The CDR3 DNA reads TGTGCCAGCAGTAGTCAAGACACCGGGGAGCTGTTTTTT.

This chain connects TRBV5-8 to TRBJ2-7; D is perhaps TRBD2 (5 bases). Germline V gene sequence: CDR1 SGHTS, CDR2 YDEGEE. The CDR3 has 14 amino acids. V was cut by 5 bases and J by 0 bases, with 12 bases left in between. The CDR3 region is CASSQTSGSYEQYF. The CDR3 region has the DNA TGTGCCAGCAGTCAGACGAGCGGCTCCTACGAGCAGTACTTC.

The gene calls are TRBV6-5 and TRBJ2-2; D remains ambiguous. V dropped 6 bases and J dropped 7 bases, with 18 bases sitting between them. CDR3 length: 15 amino acids. CDR1 and CDR2 (germline): MNHEY, SVGAGI. CDR3 in DNA: TGTGCCAGCAGCACAGACGACAATTTCCTCGGGGAGCTGTTTTTT. This codes for CASSTDDNFLGELFF.

The CDR3 region is CASRMTSGSNTGELFF. DNA of the CDR3: TGTGCCAGCAGGATGACTAGCGGCTCGAACACCGGGGAGCTGTTTTTT. This chain links TRBV27 with TRBJ2-2, with 9 positions matching TRBD2. The CDR3 spans 16 residues. With V trimmed by 6 bases and J by 0 bases, 5 bases remained unmatched. The germline CDR1 and CDR2 sequences are MNHEY and SMNVEV (reference sequence).

The chain uses TRBV28 and TRBJ2-7; weak D call: TRBD2 (6 bases). The CDR3 spans 15 residues. The V and J ends lost 7 bases and 3 bases respectively, with 19 bases between them. Looked up from germline, CDR1 is MDHEN and CDR2 is SYDVKM. CDR3 region: CASTATRGRIYEQYF. The DNA for the CDR3 is TGTGCCAGCACCGCGACGCGGGGCAGAATCTACGAGCAGTACTTC.

CDR3 coding DNA: TGTGCCAGCTCACCTACTAACGGGGAGAACGAGCAGTACTTC. Translating it yields CASSPTNGENEQYF. V is TRBV18 and J is TRBJ2-7, with D tentatively TRBD2 (5 bases). CDR1 and CDR2 from the germline V gene are KGHSH and LQKENI. The CDR3 consists of 14 residues. Trimming took 3 bases from V and 5 from J, leaving 14 bases between them.

The gene calls are TRBV15 and TRBJ2-7, with D tentatively TRBD2 (5 bases). Deletions cut 0 bases from V and 7 bases from J, with 10 bases between. The CDR3 loop spans 13 amino acids. CDR1 and CDR2 (germline): LNHNV, YYDKDF (reference sequence). This CDR3 is CATSRDGGREQYF. CDR3 bases: TGTGCCACCAGCAGAGATGGAGGACGGGAGCAGTACTTC.

The rearrangement links TRBV5-1 to TRBJ2-7; TRBD2 is a possible D gene (6 bases). The CDR3 spans 14 residues. Per the germline V gene, CDR1 is SGHRS and CDR2 is YFSETQ. With 7 bases removed from V and 2 bases from J, the gap between germline ends came to 16 bases. The CDR3 loop is CASHYGGGPYEQYF. CDR3 DNA: TGCGCCAGCCACTACGGGGGAGGCCCCTACGAGCAGTACTTC.